The clone carrying this T cell receptor (beta chain) was found many times. Its specificity is unknown. The data derive from a study of response to subunit inactivated influenza vaccine. Study-level results: Authors suggested each seasonal influenza vaccination recruits few new T cells.

Each CDR3 protein is one row after TCRdb ran MiXCR on the RT-PCR reads. The table includes around 850,000 distinct CDR3 sequences, around 18% detected once. The receptor comes from a man aged 50 to 60 who received an inactivated influenza vaccine. The material was PBMCs from blood, obtained more than 4 days after vaccination.

CDR3 nucleotides: TGTGCCAGCAGCTTAGTGGGAGGCACCGGAGGCGGCACAGATACGCAGTATTTT. It specifies CASSLVGGTGGGTDTQYF. This chain connects TRBV11-2 to TRBJ2-3, with D perhaps matching TRBD2 (6 bases). Trimming stripped 1 base from V and 1 base from J, with 18 bases between. The CDR3 is 18 amino acids. Germline V gene sequence: CDR1 SGHAT, CDR2 FQNNGV. The full variable domain, rest sourced from reference TRBV11-2 and TRBJ2-3, is EAGVAQSPRYKIIEKRQSVAFWCNPISGHATLYWYQQILGQGPKLLIQFQNNGVVDDSQLPKDRFSAERLKGVDSTLKIQPAKLEDSAVYLCASSLVGGTGGGTDTQYFGPGTRLTVL.